This T cell receptor beta chain is drawn from a study of cytomegalovirus exposure and HLA in healthy donors. V lost 4 bases and J lost 5; bases outside the gene matches: 6. There are 14 residues in the CDR3. Germline CDR1 reads LNHDA; CDR2 reads SQIVND (reference sequence). PCR was performed using 60 Vbeta and 13 Jbeta primers. The assay was immunoSEQ multiplex PCR, and TCRdb's table has in-frame clones only and misses some. Of about 110,000 clones listed, 76% are singletons. The TCR comes from a young man in good health and CMV-seropositive. Sequenced sample: PBMCs. The chain recombines TRBV19 with TRBJ2-5, with 8 bases matching TRBD1. The CDR3 loop is CASSTRGPRETQYF. CDR3 bases: TGTGCCAGTAGTACCAGGGGGCCTAGGGAGACCCAGTACTTC.